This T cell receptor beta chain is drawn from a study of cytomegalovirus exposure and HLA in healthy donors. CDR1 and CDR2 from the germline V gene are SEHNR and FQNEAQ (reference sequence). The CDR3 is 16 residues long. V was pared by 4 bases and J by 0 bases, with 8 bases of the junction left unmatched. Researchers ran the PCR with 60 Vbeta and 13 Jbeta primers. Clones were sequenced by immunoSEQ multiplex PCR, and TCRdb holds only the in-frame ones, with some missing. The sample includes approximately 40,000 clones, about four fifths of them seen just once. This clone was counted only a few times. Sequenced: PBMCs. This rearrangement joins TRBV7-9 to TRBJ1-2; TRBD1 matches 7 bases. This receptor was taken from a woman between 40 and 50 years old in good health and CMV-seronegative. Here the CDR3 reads CASSYSGTAANYGYTF. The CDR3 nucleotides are TGTGCCAGCAGCTATTCCGGGACAGCAGCTAACTATGGCTACACCTTC.